Each of the 32 T cell receptor beta chains below was sequenced from the same sample in a study of shared clonotypes between healthy human individuals. TCRdb keeps only in-frame clones here, not all; method: immunoSEQ multiplex PCR. The data hold hundreds of thousands of clones, with roughly 97% observed a single time. Sequences were obtained from naive CD4+ T cells sorted from blood. Noted subset: CD45RA+ positively selected. These receptors originate from a woman in her thirties in good health.

This rearrangement joins TRBV6-6 to TRBJ2-5; D gene ambiguous. Germline V lookup: CDR1 MNHNY, CDR2 SVGAGI (reference sequence). The CDR3 spans 12 residues. V lost 4 bases and J lost 7, with 10 bases in between. In DNA form, the CDR3 reads TGTGCCAGCAGTTTCCCTGAAGGGACCCAGTACTTC. Translating it yields CASSFPEGTQYF.

The chain joins TRBV28 to TRBJ1-4; D is possibly TRBD1 (5 bases). The CDR3 sequence is 15 residues long. V lost 5 bases and J lost 7, with 17 bases in between. The V gene's germline CDR1 is MDHEN and CDR2 SYDVKM. The CDR3 spells CASSLAQGLAEKLFF. The CDR3 nucleotides read TGTGCCAGCAGTCTAGCCCAGGGATTGGCTGAAAAACTGTTTTTT.

The chain has TRBV12-5 and TRBJ2-7; D is undetermined. Germline CDR1 and CDR2: LGHNT and FRNRAP. This CDR3 is built from 13 residues. Trimming took off 7 bases at V and 1 base at J, with 11 bases between the two ends. The CDR3 loop reads CASAGYGSYEQYF. The CDR3 DNA follows: TGTGCTAGTGCCGGGTACGGATCCTACGAGCAGTACTTC.

This CDR3 reads CASSLRKNTEAFF. As DNA, the CDR3 is TGTGCCAGCAGCTTAAGGAAGAACACTGAAGCTTTCTTT. This chain uses TRBV7-9 with TRBJ1-1; D remains ambiguous. The V and J ends lost 2 bases and 1 base respectively, with 5 bases between them. This CDR3 is 13 amino acids long. Germline loops: CDR1 SEHNR, CDR2 FQNEAQ (reference sequence).

V usage is TRBV29-1 and J usage is TRBJ2-1, with 9 positions matching TRBD2. This CDR3 has 15 amino acids. From germline, CDR1 is SQVTM and CDR2 ANQGSEA. Unmatched junction bases numbered 12, after V lost 8 bases and J lost 4 bases. The CDR3 DNA reads TGCAGCTTAGTCTATAGCGGGGGCCTTTACAATGAGCAGTTCTTC. Translation: CSLVYSGGLYNEQFF.

This chain links TRBV28 with TRBJ2-1; 7 nucleotides agree with TRBD2. The CDR3 contains 18 residues. CDR1 and CDR2 from the germline V gene are MDHEN and SYDVKM. V shed 5 bases, J shed 2 bases, and the junction held 15 bases outside the gene matches. The CDR3 DNA follows: TGTGCCAGCAGTATGCCTAGCGGAAGGGAAAACCCCTACAATGAGCAGTTCTTC. This encodes CASSMPSGRENPYNEQFF.

The chain combines TRBV21-1 with TRBJ1-5; the DNA was not compared with TRBD1, the D call given in the table. TRBV21-1 is classified as a pseudogene. This CDR3 comprises 20 residues. The CDR3 DNA reads TGTGCCAGCACAAGTATTAACAGGGCCGTTCGCCCGGATAGCAATCAGCCCCAGCATTTT. Residues: CASTSINRAVRPDSNQPQHF.

The chain uses TRBV5-1 and TRBJ2-7, with 7 nucleotides matching TRBD1. After removal of 2 bases from V and 2 bases from J, the junction contained 4 bases not matched to a gene. Germline lookup yields CDR1 SGHRS and CDR2 YFSETQ. CDR3 length: 14 residues. CDR3 DNA: TGCGCCAGCAGCTTACTGACAGGGCCCTACGAGCAGTACTTC. Amino acid sequence: CASSLLTGPYEQYF.

The chain joins TRBV4-1 to TRBJ2-1; D is ambiguous. V was trimmed by 5 bases and J by 0 bases, leaving 20 bases between them. The CDR3 covers 18 residues. Germline-derived CDR1 and CDR2 are MGHRA and YSYEKL. CDR3: CASSYYASPLPSYNEQFF. Written as DNA, the CDR3 is TGCGCCAGCAGCTACTACGCCAGTCCACTCCCCTCCTACAATGAGCAGTTCTTC.

V is TRBV19 and J is TRBJ2-1; TRBD2 aligns across 7 bases. The CDR3 spans 15 residues. The J segment lost 8 bases and the V segment lost 7 bases, leaving 14 bases of the junction unmatched. The germline V gene encodes CDR1 LNHDA and CDR2 SQIVND (reference sequence). CDR3 loop: CASMEVAGAIDEQFF. The CDR3 nucleotides read TGTGCCAGTATGGAGGTTGCGGGAGCGATCGATGAGCAGTTCTTC.

The chain recombines TRBV6-1 with TRBJ2-1; D gene uncertain. The V end lost 6 bases, the J end lost 5 bases, and 8 bases lay between the germline ends. This CDR3 has 12 amino acids. CDR1 MNHNS and CDR2 SASEGT come from the germline V gene. Here the CDR3 reads CASRKQHNEQFF. As DNA, the CDR3 is TGTGCCAGCAGGAAACAGCACAATGAGCAGTTCTTC.

The chain joins TRBV6-1 to TRBJ1-4, with D hard to call. The CDR3 extends over 12 amino acids. The V end lost 3 bases, the J end lost 10 bases, and 9 bases lay between the germline ends. Germline CDR1 MNHNS, CDR2 SASEGT. The CDR3 nucleotides are TGTGCCAGCAGTGAGGTGATAACAAAACTGTTTTTT. This sequence encodes CASSEVITKLFF.

This sequence joins TRBV5-1 and TRBJ2-2; 9 nucleotides align to TRBD1. The germline gives CDR1 SGHRS, CDR2 YFSETQ. The CDR3 runs 16 residues. V lost 9 bases, J lost 2 bases, and 11 bases stayed unmatched. The CDR3 DNA reads TGCGCCACCACTCCCCCGGGACAGGGAAACACCGGGGAGCTGTTTTTT. The encoded protein is CATTPPGQGNTGELFF.

The rearrangement links TRBV5-6 to TRBJ2-5, with D maybe TRBD1 (5 bases). CDR3 size: 14 residues. Germline V gene sequence: CDR1 SGHDT, CDR2 YYEEEE. Trimming shortened V by 1 base and J by 4 bases, and 11 bases separated the two germline ends. CDR3 residues: CASSLSGPGETQYF. In DNA, the CDR3 is TGTGCCAGCAGCTTGTCAGGGCCTGGAGAGACCCAGTACTTC.

With respect to this clone: The same CDR3 arises from other DNA sequences in this sample as well. V usage is TRBV28 and J usage is TRBJ1-1; a possible D gene is TRBD1 (6 bases). V was shortened by 6 bases and J by 1 base, with 12 bases between the two germline ends. CDR1 and CDR2 (germline): MDHEN, SYDVKM. The CDR3 spans 14 residues. The CDR3 protein is CASSPGGPNTEAFF. CDR3 bases: TGTGCCAGCAGCCCTGGGGGCCCGAACACTGAAGCTTTCTTT.

This clone has a single count. V gene TRBV6-5 combines with J gene TRBJ1-1; 8 bases match TRBD1. This CDR3 is built from 15 residues. Germline trimming cut 5 bases from V and 0 bases from J; bases unmatched to any gene: 5. CDR1 and CDR2 from the germline V gene are MNHEY and SVGAGI. The CDR3 region is CASSRRGPMNTEAFF. CDR3 DNA: TGTGCCAGCAGTCGCAGGGGGCCGATGAACACTGAAGCTTTCTTT.

The J gene is TRBJ2-3, the V gene TRBV12-2; the D segment call TRBD2 is taken from the table without a DNA check. TRBV12-2 is classified as a pseudogene. The CDR3 extends over 12 amino acids. The CDR3 DNA is TGTGCAAGTCGCTTACCGGTAGATACGCAGTATTTT. Its protein product is CASRLPVDTQYF.

This chain connects TRBV6-1 to TRBJ2-7; 10 nucleotides agree with TRBD2. Per the germline V gene, CDR1 is MNHNS and CDR2 is SASEGT. Trimming removed 1 base from V and 3 bases from J; junction bases left unmatched: 3. The CDR3 extends over 15 amino acids. In DNA form, the CDR3 reads TGTGCCAGCAGTGAAGATAGCGGGAGGAGCTACGAGCAGTACTTC. Translation: CASSEDSGRSYEQYF.

The genes are TRBV18 and TRBJ1-5; D uncertain. Trimming stripped 2 bases from V and 2 bases from J, with 7 bases between. The CDR3 totals 14 residues. CDR1 and CDR2 from the germline V gene are KGHSH and LQKENI. Here the CDR3 DNA reads TGTGCCAGCTCACCAGACCTTGGCAATCAGCCCCAGCATTTT. Its protein product is CASSPDLGNQPQHF.

The chain links TRBV5-1 to TRBJ2-3; 7 bases fit TRBD2. The CDR3 spans 13 residues. V was clipped by 4 bases and J by 6 bases; unmatched bases: 5. CDR1 is SGHRS and CDR2 is YFSETQ in the germline V gene. Here the CDR3 reads CASSESGIDTQYF. As DNA, the CDR3 is TGCGCCAGCAGCGAAAGCGGGATTGATACGCAGTATTTT.

V is TRBV6-5 and J is TRBJ2-3; 7 nucleotides line up with TRBD2. This CDR3 spans 15 amino acids. With V trimmed by 8 bases and J by 4 bases, 12 bases remained unmatched. Germline-derived CDR1 and CDR2 are MNHEY and SVGAGI. CDR3 in amino acids: CASSLLSAGSDTQYF. The CDR3 region has the DNA TGTGCCAGCTCTCTTCTTTCAGCGGGATCAGATACGCAGTATTTT.

CDR3 DNA: TGTGCCAGCTTAGGGACTAGCGGGAGGTCAGATACGCAGTATTTT. Its translation is CASLGTSGRSDTQYF. This chain links TRBV9 with TRBJ2-3, with 15 bases lining up with TRBD2. This CDR3 contains 15 residues. V was clipped by 7 bases and J by 4 bases; unmatched bases: 4. Germline V gene sequence: CDR1 SGDLS, CDR2 YYNGEE. Supplemented by reference TRBV9 and TRBJ2-3, the full variable domain reads DSGVTQTPKHLITATGQRVTLRCSPRSGDLSVYWYQQSLDQGLQFLIQYYNGEERAKGNILERFSAQQFPDLHSELNLSSLELGDSALYFCASLGTSGRSDTQYFGPGTRLTVL.

The J gene is TRBJ2-1, the V gene TRBV18; TRBD2 is a possible D gene (6 bases). The CDR3 loop spans 16 amino acids. V lost 8 bases, J lost 0 bases, and 17 bases lay in between. The germline V gene encodes CDR1 KGHSH and CDR2 LQKENI. The CDR3 sequence is CASASSVTFSYNEQFF. DNA for the CDR3: TGTGCCAGCGCCTCTAGCGTAACCTTCTCCTACAATGAGCAGTTCTTC. The full variable domain, completed using reference TRBV18 and TRBJ2-1, is NAGVMQNPRHLVRRRGQEARLRCSPMKGHSHVYWYRQLPEEGLKFMVYLQKENIIDESGMPKERFSAEFPKEGPSILRIQQVVRGDSAAYFCASASSVTFSYNEQFFGPGTRLTVL.

The rearrangement uses TRBV4-2 and TRBJ2-3, with 10 bases matching TRBD1. V trimming: 6 bases; J trimming: 4 bases; junction bases outside the gene matches: 13. This CDR3 spans 17 amino acids. Germline assignment: CDR1 LGHNA and CDR2 YNFKEQ. The CDR3 here is CASRPGQGQGLPDTQYF. CDR3 nucleotide sequence: TGTGCCAGCAGGCCAGGGCAGGGACAGGGGTTGCCAGATACGCAGTATTTT.

The rearrangement uses TRBV15 and TRBJ1-2; D is uncertain. This CDR3 contains 14 residues. Germline-derived CDR1 and CDR2 are LNHNV and YYDKDF (reference sequence). Trimming stripped 1 base from V and 5 bases from J, with 11 bases between. The CDR3 nucleotides read TGTGCCACCAGCAGAGTCGTTCCGTCATATGGCTACACCTTC. Encoded protein: CATSRVVPSYGYTF.

The V gene is TRBV19, the J gene TRBJ2-2; perhaps TRBD1 as D (6 bases). Trimming stripped 11 bases from V and 4 bases from J, with 11 bases between. The V gene's germline CDR1 is LNHDA and CDR2 SQIVND (reference sequence). The CDR3 sequence is 12 residues long. The CDR3 DNA follows: TGTGCCTGGGACATTCGCACCGGGGAGCTGTTTTTT. Translating it yields CAWDIRTGELFF.

J is TRBJ1-1 and V is TRBV6-5; 7 nucleotides match TRBD1. The V gene's germline CDR1 is MNHEY and CDR2 SVGAGI. The CDR3 spans 16 residues. V gave up 3 bases and J gave up 2 bases; unmatched junction bases: 9. CDR3 sequence (DNA): TGTGCCAGCAGTTATGCCGGGACAGATATTAACACTGAAGCTTTCTTT. Protein sequence: CASSYAGTDINTEAFF.

The count of this clone is one. The chain couples TRBV19 to TRBJ2-2; TRBD2 might be the D (6 bases). CDR1 LNHDA and CDR2 SQIVND come from the germline V gene (reference sequence). Between the trimmed V and J ends, which lost 6 bases and 4 bases, there was a span of 12 bases. The CDR3 is 14 residues long. The CDR3 here is CASSFVGGTGELFF. In nucleotides, the CDR3 is TGTGCCAGTAGCTTCGTGGGGGGCACCGGGGAGCTGTTTTTT.

The chain has TRBV10-3 and TRBJ2-5; no firm D call. V lost 3 bases and J 4 bases, leaving 12 bases between the germline ends. The germline gives CDR1 ENHRY, CDR2 SYGVKD. The CDR3 runs 14 residues. DNA for the CDR3: TGTGCCATCAGTGAACGTCTAGTGGTAGAGACCCAGTACTTC. Translation gives CAISERLVVETQYF.

V usage is TRBV28 and J usage is TRBJ2-2; no definite D call. The CDR3 is 14 residues long. With 5 bases removed from V and 5 bases from J, the gap between germline ends came to 12 bases. CDR1 and CDR2 (germline): MDHEN, SYDVKM. The CDR3 loop reads CASSGPQSTGELFF. The CDR3 coding sequence is TGTGCCAGCAGTGGGCCCCAGTCTACCGGGGAGCTGTTTTTT.

The chain recombines TRBV5-4 with TRBJ2-5, with unresolved D. The ends were cut back, 0 bases at V and 2 bases at J, with 8 bases in the middle. The CDR3 length is 14 residues. CDR1 is SGHNT, CDR2 YYREEE, per germline (reference sequence). CDR3 sequence: CASSLETYQETQYF. The CDR3 nucleotides are TGTGCCAGCAGCTTGGAGACTTATCAAGAGACCCAGTACTTC.

V usage is TRBV7-2 and J usage is TRBJ2-3, with 9 nucleotides matching TRBD2. CDR3 size: 16 residues. Germline CDR1 reads SGHTA; CDR2 reads FQGNSA. The J segment lost 0 bases and the V segment lost 4 bases, leaving 5 bases of the junction unmatched. CDR3 bases: TGTGCCAGCAGCTCGGGACTAGCTGCTAGCACAGATACGCAGTATTTT. The encoded protein is CASSSGLAASTDTQYF.